The 20 T cell receptor beta chains given below trace back to one sample, sequenced in a study of blood T cell repertoires in COVID-19. TCRdb's table, derived via immunoSEQ multiplex PCR, lists solely in-frame clones and lacks some. The sample carries 100,000 or so clones, about 90% recorded once. Sequencing was done on a sample of peripheral blood. These receptors came from a man in his fifties or sixties with acute or convalescent COVID-19.

J is TRBJ1-5 and V is TRBV4-2; TRBD1 is a possible D gene (5 bases). CDR3 length equals 14 residues. Per germline, CDR1 LGHNA and CDR2 YNFKEQ. V was trimmed by 3 bases and J by 7 bases, leaving 13 bases between them. CDR3 sequence (DNA): TGTGCCAGCAGCCAGGCCTGGGGGGAGCAGCCCCAGCATTTT. Its translation: CASSQAWGEQPQHF.

The rearrangement uses TRBV4-1 and TRBJ1-2; 9 bases agree with TRBD1. The ends lost 6 bases at V and 6 bases at J; junction bases unmatched: 11. This CDR3 contains 15 residues. Germline CDR1 MGHRA, CDR2 YSYEKL. CDR3 sequence: CASRDITGGADGYTF. The CDR3 coding sequence is TGCGCCAGCAGAGACATCACAGGGGGCGCCGATGGCTACACCTTC.

By sample share, this clone is medium-sized. The rearrangement links TRBV7-6 to TRBJ1-6, with TRBD1 matching over 10 bases. Losses at the gene ends were 5 bases for V and 5 bases for J; bases not matched to a gene: 15. This CDR3 is 19 amino acids long. Looked up from germline, CDR1 is SGHVS and CDR2 is FNYEAQ. Here the CDR3 reads CASSPSTGGFFLDNSPLHF. CDR3 bases: TGTGCCAGCAGCCCCTCGACAGGGGGCTTTTTTTTGGATAATTCACCCCTCCACTTT.

J is TRBJ1-4 and V is TRBV28, with D perhaps TRBD1 (5 bases). Trimming cost V 7 bases and J 3 bases, with 15 bases left between them. The germline V gene encodes CDR1 MDHEN and CDR2 SYDVKM. The CDR3 runs to 15 residues. CDR3 in amino acids: CASTLGGFPNEKLFF. In DNA, the CDR3 is TGTGCCAGCACCCTTGGGGGGTTTCCTAATGAAAAACTGTTTTTT.

J is TRBJ1-5 and V is TRBV5-8; D may be TRBD1 (5 bases). CDR1 and CDR2 (germline): SGHTS, YDEGEE. The CDR3 consists of 15 residues. Trimming took 4 bases from V and 1 from J, leaving 12 bases between them. As DNA, the CDR3 is TGTGCCAGCAGCCTGCAGGGCGAGAGCAATCAGCCCCAGCATTTT. Translated, it gives CASSLQGESNQPQHF.

The J gene is TRBJ1-1, the V gene TRBV28; D not resolved. The CDR3 sequence is 18 residues long. V was pared by 7 bases and J by 1 base, with 25 bases between. Germline V gene sequence: CDR1 MDHEN, CDR2 SYDVKM. CDR3 protein: CASIPRLRGPFGNTEAFF. The DNA of the CDR3 is TGTGCCAGCATCCCTCGGTTGAGAGGGCCCTTTGGGAACACTGAAGCTTTCTTT.

J is TRBJ2-5 and V is TRBV2; 12 bases are shared with TRBD2. Germline V gene lookup returns CDR1 SNHLY and CDR2 FYNNEI. CDR3 length: 15 residues. The V and J ends lost 2 bases and 6 bases, in that order; junction bases with no gene match: 4. CDR3 region: CASSEPSGGAKTQYF. CDR3 sequence (DNA): TGTGCCAGCAGTGAACCTAGCGGGGGGGCGAAGACCCAGTACTTC.

V is TRBV5-3 and J is TRBJ2-7; 8 bases align to TRBD1. Being an ORF, TRBV5-3 has a function that is uncertain. CDR3 size: 14 residues. The trim removed 4 bases at V and 2 bases at J, leaving 5 bases unmatched. The CDR3 reads CARSGGQEPYEQYF. DNA of the CDR3: TGTGCCAGAAGCGGGGGACAGGAGCCCTACGAGCAGTACTTC.

V and J are TRBV2 and TRBJ1-1, with TRBD1 matching 9 bases. The V gene end was trimmed by 8 bases and the J gene end by 4 bases; junction bases not matched to a gene: 8. CDR1 and CDR2 (germline): SNHLY, FYNNEI. This CDR3 comprises 14 residues. The CDR3 DNA reads as TGTGCCAGCGTATCCGGGACAGGGAGCACTGAAGCTTTCTTT. Translation: CASVSGTGSTEAFF.

This clone was seen once. The CDR3 DNA is TGTGCCAGCAGCCAAACTCGCACAGGGGGCGAAAAACTGTTTTTT. This codes for CASSQTRTGGEKLFF. This rearrangement joins TRBV14 to TRBJ1-4, with 9 bases lining up with TRBD1. The CDR3 is 15 residues long. CDR1 and CDR2 (germline): SGHDN, FVKESK. The V segment lost 2 bases and the J segment 8 bases; nucleotides outside the gene matches: 6.

CDR3 sequence reads: CASSYGAYGYTF. Here the CDR3 DNA reads TGTGCCAGCAGTTACGGGGCCTATGGCTACACCTTC. The rearrangement uses TRBV6-2 or TRBV6-3 and TRBJ1-2; possible D gene TRBD1, 5 bases. Germline CDR1 is MNHEY and CDR2 is SVGEGT. V lost 2 bases and J 4 bases, leaving 5 bases between the germline ends. The CDR3 is 12 residues long.

V usage is TRBV19 and J usage is TRBJ2-2; 10 bases fit TRBD2. V trimming: 3 bases; J trimming: 3 bases; junction bases outside the gene matches: 7. CDR1 is LNHDA, CDR2 SQIVND, per germline (reference sequence). The CDR3 is 17 amino acids. CDR3 coding DNA: TGTGCCAGTAGTATGCGGCTAGCGGGGGCCGACACCGGGGAGCTGTTTTTT. Translating gives CASSMRLAGADTGELFF.

The V gene is TRBV27, the J gene TRBJ2-7; 10 bases align to TRBD2. The CDR3 runs 13 residues. The J segment lost 2 bases and the V segment lost 9 bases, leaving 4 bases of the junction unmatched. In germline, CDR1 is MNHEY, CDR2 SMNVEV (reference sequence). The CDR3 nucleotides read TGTGCCAGTAAGAGCGGGGGGGCCTACGAGCAGTACTTC. Translated: CASKSGGAYEQYF.

V usage is TRBV6-6 and J usage is TRBJ2-7, with a tentative D call TRBD1 (6 bases). The germline V gene encodes CDR1 MNHNY and CDR2 SVGAGI (reference sequence). CDR3 length equals 14 residues. V was clipped by 3 bases and J by 0 bases, with 9 bases between them. Here the CDR3 reads CASSYDRYSYEQYF. The CDR3 nucleotides are TGTGCCAGCAGTTATGACAGGTACTCCTACGAGCAGTACTTC.

V gene TRBV4-3 combines with J gene TRBJ1-2; TRBD1 agrees at 12 bases. Looked up from germline, CDR1 is LGHNA and CDR2 is YSLEER. The V and J ends lost 2 bases and 9 bases, in that order; junction bases with no gene match: 7. This CDR3 comprises 15 residues. This CDR3 is CASSQPGTGGLSYTF. The DNA for the CDR3 is TGCGCCAGCAGCCAACCCGGGACAGGGGGCCTAAGCTACACCTTC.

The chain recombines TRBV12-3 or TRBV12-4 with TRBJ1-2; the match to TRBD1 covers 7 bases. J gave up 3 bases and V 8 bases, and 6 bases lay outside the gene matches. This CDR3 spans 13 amino acids. CDR3 DNA sequence: TGTGCCAGCGCGGGACAGATGGACTATGGCTACACCTTC. Protein: CASAGQMDYGYTF.

This clone was observed a single time. The rearrangement uses TRBV3-1 (or the pseudogene TRBV3-2) and TRBJ1-6, with D unclear. Deletions cut 4 bases from V and 8 bases from J, with 9 bases between. CDR3 length: 13 residues. CDR1 is LGHDT, CDR2 YNNKEL, per germline (reference sequence). The CDR3 sequence: CASSPSRDSPLHF. Here the CDR3 DNA reads TGTGCCAGCAGCCCCTCGCGGGATTCACCCCTCCACTTT.

In its sample, this clone was seen once. The CDR3 nucleotides read TGTGCCAGCAGTTACATCACAGGCACCGGGGAGCTGTTTTTT. Its translation: CASSYITGTGELFF. The chain employs TRBV6-2 or TRBV6-3 and TRBJ2-2; D might be TRBD1 (5 bases). Germline-derived CDR1 and CDR2 are MNHEY and SVGEGT. This CDR3 is 14 amino acids long. V gave up 2 bases and J gave up 4 bases, with 8 bases separating them.

V usage is TRBV19 and J usage is TRBJ2-4; weak D call: TRBD1 (5 bases). The V and J ends lost 7 bases and 2 bases respectively, with 18 bases between them. In germline, CDR1 is LNHDA, CDR2 SQIVND (reference sequence). The CDR3 is 16 amino acids. Here the CDR3 reads CASTYKGVGSKNIQYF. Here the CDR3 DNA reads TGTGCCAGTACCTATAAAGGGGTAGGATCCAAAAACATTCAGTACTTC.

The genes are TRBV19 and TRBJ1-2; D is possibly TRBD1 (6 bases). Germline values: CDR1 LNHDA, CDR2 SQIVND (reference sequence). The CDR3 sequence is 12 residues long. V lost 5 bases to trimming and J lost 8 bases, with 12 bases between them. The CDR3 sequence is CASSGTKTGYTF. The CDR3 nucleotides read TGTGCCAGTAGTGGGACAAAAACGGGCTACACCTTC.